This T cell receptor beta chain was identified in a study of blood T cell repertoires in COVID-19. Study information: Sites in the United States, Italy and Spain provided acute and convalescent COVID-19 samples.

There are a few counts of this clone. This CDR3 is 18 amino acids long. With V trimmed by 5 bases and J by 4 bases, 16 bases remained unmatched. The germline CDR1 and CDR2 sequences are MDHEN and SYDVKM. Libraries were prepared by immunoSEQ multiplex PCR; TCRdb keeps only in-frame clonotypes and omits some of them. The sample has around 320,000 clones; about 87% are singletons. The clonotype comes from a woman aged 25 to 45 who had recovered from COVID-19. The rearrangement uses TRBV28 and TRBJ2-2; 7 positions match TRBD1. The sequenced material came from peripheral blood. The CDR3 loop is CASSLTLGGARGTGELFF. CDR3 in DNA: TGTGCCAGCAGTCTAACACTAGGGGGCGCCCGGGGCACCGGGGAGCTGTTTTTT.